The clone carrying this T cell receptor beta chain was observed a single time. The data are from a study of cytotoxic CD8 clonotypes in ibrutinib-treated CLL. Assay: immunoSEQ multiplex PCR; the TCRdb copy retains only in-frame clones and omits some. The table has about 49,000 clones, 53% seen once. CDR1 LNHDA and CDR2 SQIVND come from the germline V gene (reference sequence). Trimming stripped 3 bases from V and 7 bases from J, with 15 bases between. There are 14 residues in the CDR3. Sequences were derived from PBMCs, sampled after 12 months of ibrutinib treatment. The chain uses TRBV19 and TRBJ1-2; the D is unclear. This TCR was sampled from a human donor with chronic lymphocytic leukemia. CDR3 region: CASSINPSAVGYTF. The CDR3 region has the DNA TGTGCCAGTAGTATTAATCCGTCCGCAGTTGGCTACACCTTC.